What follows is one T cell receptor (beta chain) and its context. Antigen specificity is unknown. Compared with germline, one end of the junction differs, possibly owing to a read error. Unique molecular identifiers were attached to individual cDNA molecules during library preparation. TCRdb analysed the RACE reads with MiXCR anew, one entry per CDR3 protein. The data show 300,000 to 400,000 distinct CDR3 sequences, with more than 4.5% seen just once and around 2.6% held by the top ten. Time point meaning: pre-sensitization, week 0. Treatment noted: therapeutic diphenylcyclopropenone sensitization with weekly scalp DPC. Germline CDR1 and CDR2: SGHDT and YYEEEE. The CDR3 is 13 residues long. This specimen comes from a study of human T cells and chemical hapten exposure. As for the study in general: Weekly scalp doses of diphenylcyclopropenone were given to patients during the approximately 25-week study. Study findings and constraints: TCRs exceeding 1 in 1000 frequency stayed unchanged with DPC sensitization.

The V call is TRBV5-6, the J call TRBJ2-7; D is undetermined. The origin of this receptor is a woman aged 45-60 years with alopecia areata. Some clones in this sample may be carry-over from other donors' samples. The specimen comprised whole blood, sampled in connection with sensitization to the hapten diphenylcyclopropenone (DPC). The chain's CDR3 is CASSLAGSNEKYF. Here the CDR3 DNA reads TGTGCCAGCAGCTTGGCCGGCAGCAACGAGAAGTACTTC.